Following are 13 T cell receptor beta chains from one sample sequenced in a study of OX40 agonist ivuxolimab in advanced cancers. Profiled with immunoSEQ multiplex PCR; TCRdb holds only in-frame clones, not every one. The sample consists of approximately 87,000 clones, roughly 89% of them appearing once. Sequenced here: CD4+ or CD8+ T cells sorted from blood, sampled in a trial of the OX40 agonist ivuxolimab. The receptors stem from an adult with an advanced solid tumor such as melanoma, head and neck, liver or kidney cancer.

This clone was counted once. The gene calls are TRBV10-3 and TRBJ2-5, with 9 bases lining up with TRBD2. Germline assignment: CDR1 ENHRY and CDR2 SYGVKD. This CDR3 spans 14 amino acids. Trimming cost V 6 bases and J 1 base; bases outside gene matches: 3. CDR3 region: CAIRPSGAQETQYF. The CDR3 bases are TGTGCCATCAGGCCTAGCGGGGCCCAAGAGACCCAGTACTTC.

The CDR3 region has the DNA TGTGCCAGCAGCTCAGTCCCGGGGGCGGTGTACGAGCAGTACTTC. It specifies CASSSVPGAVYEQYF. The chain uses TRBV28 and TRBJ2-7; D possibly matches TRBD1 or TRBD2 (6 bases each). Germline CDR1 is MDHEN and CDR2 is SYDVKM. V lost 6 bases and J 4 bases, leaving 19 bases between the germline ends. The CDR3 length is 15 residues.

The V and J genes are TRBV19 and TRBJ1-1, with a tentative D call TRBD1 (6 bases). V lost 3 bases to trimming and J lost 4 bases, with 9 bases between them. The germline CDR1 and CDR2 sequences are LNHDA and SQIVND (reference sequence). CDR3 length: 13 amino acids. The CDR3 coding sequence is TGTGCCAGTAGTATGGAGGGGGGCACTGAAGCTTTCTTT. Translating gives CASSMEGGTEAFF.

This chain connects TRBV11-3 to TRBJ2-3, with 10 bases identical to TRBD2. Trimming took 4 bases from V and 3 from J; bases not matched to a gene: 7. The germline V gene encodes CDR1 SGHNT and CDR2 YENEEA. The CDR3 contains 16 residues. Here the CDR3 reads CASSYPSGSRTDTQYF. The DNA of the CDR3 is TGTGCCAGCAGCTATCCTAGCGGGAGTCGGACAGATACGCAGTATTTT.

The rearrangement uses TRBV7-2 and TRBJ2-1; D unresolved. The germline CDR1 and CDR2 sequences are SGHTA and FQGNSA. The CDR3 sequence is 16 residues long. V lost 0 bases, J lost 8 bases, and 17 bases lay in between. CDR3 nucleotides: TGTGCCAGCAGCTTAGCGGGCTCCGAAATGATGTATGAGCAGTTCTTC. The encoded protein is CASSLAGSEMMYEQFF.

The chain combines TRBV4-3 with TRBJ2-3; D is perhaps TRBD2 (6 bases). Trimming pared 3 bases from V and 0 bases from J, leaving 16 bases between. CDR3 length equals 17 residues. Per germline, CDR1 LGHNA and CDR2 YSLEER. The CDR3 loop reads CASSHGMGLASTDTQYF. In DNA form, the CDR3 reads TGCGCCAGCAGCCATGGGATGGGACTCGCTAGCACAGATACGCAGTATTTT.

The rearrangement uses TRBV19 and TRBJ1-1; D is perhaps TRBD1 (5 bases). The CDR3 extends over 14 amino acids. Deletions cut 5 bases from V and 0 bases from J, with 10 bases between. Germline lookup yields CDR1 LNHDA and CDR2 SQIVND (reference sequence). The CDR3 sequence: CASSWGLMNTEAFF. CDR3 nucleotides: TGTGCCAGTAGTTGGGGACTCATGAACACTGAAGCTTTCTTT.

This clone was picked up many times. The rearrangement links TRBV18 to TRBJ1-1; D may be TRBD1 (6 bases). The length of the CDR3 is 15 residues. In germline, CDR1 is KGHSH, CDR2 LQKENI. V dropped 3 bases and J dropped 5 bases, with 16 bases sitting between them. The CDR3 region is CASSPDPGAETEAFF. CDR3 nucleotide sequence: TGTGCCAGCTCACCGGATCCGGGGGCAGAGACTGAAGCTTTCTTT.

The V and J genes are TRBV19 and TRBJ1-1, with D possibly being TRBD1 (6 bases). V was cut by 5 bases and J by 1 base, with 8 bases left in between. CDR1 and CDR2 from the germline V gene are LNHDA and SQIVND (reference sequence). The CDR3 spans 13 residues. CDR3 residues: CASSSTGNTEAFF. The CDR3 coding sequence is TGTGCCAGTAGTTCGACAGGGAACACTGAAGCTTTCTTT.

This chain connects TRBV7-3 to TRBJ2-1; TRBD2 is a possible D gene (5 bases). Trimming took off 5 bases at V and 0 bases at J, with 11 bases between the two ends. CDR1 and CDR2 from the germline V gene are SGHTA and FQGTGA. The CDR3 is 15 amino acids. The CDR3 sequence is CASSPDSSSYNEQFF. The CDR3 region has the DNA TGTGCCAGCAGCCCGGACTCGAGCTCCTACAATGAGCAGTTCTTC.

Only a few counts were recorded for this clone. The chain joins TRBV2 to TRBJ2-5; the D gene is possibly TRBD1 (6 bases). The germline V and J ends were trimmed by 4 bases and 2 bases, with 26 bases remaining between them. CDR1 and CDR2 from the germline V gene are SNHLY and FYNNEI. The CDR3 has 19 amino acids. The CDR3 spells CASSGGGATRGGGQETQYF. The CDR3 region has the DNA TGTGCCAGCAGTGGAGGGGGAGCGACACGTGGCGGCGGTCAAGAGACCCAGTACTTC.

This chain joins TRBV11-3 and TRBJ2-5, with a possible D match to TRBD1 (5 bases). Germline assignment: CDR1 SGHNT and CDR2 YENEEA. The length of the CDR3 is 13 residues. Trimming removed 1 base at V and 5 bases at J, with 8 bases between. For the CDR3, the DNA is TGTGCCAGCAGCTTAGGGGCAGGGGAGACCCAGTACTTC. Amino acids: CASSLGAGETQYF.

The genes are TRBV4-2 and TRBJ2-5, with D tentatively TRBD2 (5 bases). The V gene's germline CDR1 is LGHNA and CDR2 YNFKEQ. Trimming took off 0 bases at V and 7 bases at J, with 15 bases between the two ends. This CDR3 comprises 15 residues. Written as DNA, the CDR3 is TGTGCCAGCAGCCAAGATTCGGCGGGTTCGTCGACCCAGTACTTC. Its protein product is CASSQDSAGSSTQYF.